This T cell receptor (beta chain) was captured in a study of OX40 agonist ivuxolimab in advanced cancers. Repertoires were generated with immunoSEQ multiplex PCR, while TCRdb's copy carries only in-frame clones and drops some. The data hold about 79,000 clones, with around 92% observed a single time. Trimming removed 8 bases at V and 2 bases at J, with 9 bases between. In germline, CDR1 is SNHLY, CDR2 FYNNEI. The CDR3 sequence is 12 residues long. The sample consisted of CD4+ or CD8+ T cells sorted from blood, taken in a trial of the OX40 agonist ivuxolimab. This sequence was found in an adult with an advanced solid tumor such as melanoma, head and neck, liver or kidney cancer. The chain is built from TRBV2 and TRBJ2-5; the D is unclear. The CDR3: CASGVSQETQYF. CDR3 nucleotide sequence: TGTGCCAGCGGAGTCAGTCAAGAGACCCAGTACTTC. The full variable domain, in which reference TRBV2 and TRBJ2-5 provide the parts outside the CDR3, is EPEVTQTPSHQVTQMGQEVILRCVPISNHLYFYWYRQILGQKVEFLVSFYNNEISEKSEIFDDQFSVERPDGSNFTLKIRSTKLEDSAMYFCASGVSQETQYFGPGTRLLVL.